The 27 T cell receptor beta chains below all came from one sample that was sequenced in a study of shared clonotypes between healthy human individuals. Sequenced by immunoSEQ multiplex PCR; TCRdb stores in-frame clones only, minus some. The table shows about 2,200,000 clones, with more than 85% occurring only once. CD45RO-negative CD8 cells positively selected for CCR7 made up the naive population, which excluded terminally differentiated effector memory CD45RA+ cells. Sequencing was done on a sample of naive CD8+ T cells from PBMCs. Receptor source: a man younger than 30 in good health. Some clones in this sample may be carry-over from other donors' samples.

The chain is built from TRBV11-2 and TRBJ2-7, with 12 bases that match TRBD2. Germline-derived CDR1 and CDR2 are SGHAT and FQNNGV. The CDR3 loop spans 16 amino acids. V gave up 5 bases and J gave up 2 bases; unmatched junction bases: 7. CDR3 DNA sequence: TGTGCCAGCAGCCCCGGACTAGCGGGAAGCGCCTACGAGCAGTACTTC. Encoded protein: CASSPGLAGSAYEQYF. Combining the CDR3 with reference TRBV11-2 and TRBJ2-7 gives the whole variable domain EAGVAQSPRYKIIEKRQSVAFWCNPISGHATLYWYQQILGQGPKLLIQFQNNGVVDDSQLPKDRFSAERLKGVDSTLKIQPAKLEDSAVYLCASSPGLAGSAYEQYFGPGTRLTVT.

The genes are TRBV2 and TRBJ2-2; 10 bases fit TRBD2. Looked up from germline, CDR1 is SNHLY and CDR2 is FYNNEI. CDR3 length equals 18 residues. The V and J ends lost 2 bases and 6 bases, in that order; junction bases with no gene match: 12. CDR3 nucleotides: TGTGCCAGCAGTGAATGGTTCGGGATAGCGGGAGGATCCGGGGAGCTGTTTTTT. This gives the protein CASSEWFGIAGGSGELFF.

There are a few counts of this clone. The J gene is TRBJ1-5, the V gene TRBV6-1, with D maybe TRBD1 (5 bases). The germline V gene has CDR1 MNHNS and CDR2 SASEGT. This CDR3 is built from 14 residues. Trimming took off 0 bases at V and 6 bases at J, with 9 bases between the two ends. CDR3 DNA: TGTGCCAGCAGTGAAGCAGGGGCGGGTCAGCCCCAGCATTTT. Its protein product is CASSEAGAGQPQHF.

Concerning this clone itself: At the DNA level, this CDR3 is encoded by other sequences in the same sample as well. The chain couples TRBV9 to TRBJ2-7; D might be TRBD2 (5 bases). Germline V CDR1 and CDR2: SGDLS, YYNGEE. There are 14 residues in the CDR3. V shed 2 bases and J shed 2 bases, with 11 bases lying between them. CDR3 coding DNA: TGTGCCAGCAGCGTCAGCGGAAGAACCTACGAGCAGTACTTC. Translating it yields CASSVSGRTYEQYF.

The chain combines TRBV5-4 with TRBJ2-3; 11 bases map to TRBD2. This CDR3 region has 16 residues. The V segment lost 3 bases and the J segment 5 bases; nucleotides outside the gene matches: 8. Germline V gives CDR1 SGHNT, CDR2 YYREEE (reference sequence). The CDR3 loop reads CASSSLPGLAEDTQYF. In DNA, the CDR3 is TGTGCCAGCAGCTCCCTTCCGGGACTAGCGGAAGATACGCAGTATTTT.

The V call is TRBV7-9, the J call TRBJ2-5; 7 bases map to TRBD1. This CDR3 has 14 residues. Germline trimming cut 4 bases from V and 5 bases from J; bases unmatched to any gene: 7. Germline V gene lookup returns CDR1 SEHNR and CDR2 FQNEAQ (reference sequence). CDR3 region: CASSSRTGTETQYF. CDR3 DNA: TGTGCCAGCAGCTCACGGACAGGAACGGAGACCCAGTACTTC.

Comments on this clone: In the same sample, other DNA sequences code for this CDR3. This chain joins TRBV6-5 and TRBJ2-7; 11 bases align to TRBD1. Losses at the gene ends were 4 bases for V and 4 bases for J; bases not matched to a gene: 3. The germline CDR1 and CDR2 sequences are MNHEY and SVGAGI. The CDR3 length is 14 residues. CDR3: CASSSGTGGYEQYF. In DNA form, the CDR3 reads TGTGCCAGCAGTTCCGGGACAGGGGGTTACGAGCAGTACTTC.

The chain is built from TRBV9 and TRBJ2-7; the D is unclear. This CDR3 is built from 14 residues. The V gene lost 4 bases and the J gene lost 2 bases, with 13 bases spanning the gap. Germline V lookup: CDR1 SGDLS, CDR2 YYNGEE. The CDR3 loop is CASSPRQTTYEQYF. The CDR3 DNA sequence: TGTGCCAGCAGCCCCCGGCAGACAACCTACGAGCAGTACTTC.

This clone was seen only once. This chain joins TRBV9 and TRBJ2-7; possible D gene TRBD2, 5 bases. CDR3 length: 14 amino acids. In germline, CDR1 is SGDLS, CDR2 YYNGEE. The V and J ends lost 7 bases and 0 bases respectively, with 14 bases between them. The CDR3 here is CASGLGLSSYEQYF. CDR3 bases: TGTGCCAGCGGCTTAGGACTGAGCTCCTACGAGCAGTACTTC. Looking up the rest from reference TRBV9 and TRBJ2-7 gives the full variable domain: DSGVTQTPKHLITATGQRVTLRCSPRSGDLSVYWYQQSLDQGLQFLIQYYNGEERAKGNILERFSAQQFPDLHSELNLSSLELGDSALYFCASGLGLSSYEQYFGPGTRLTVT.

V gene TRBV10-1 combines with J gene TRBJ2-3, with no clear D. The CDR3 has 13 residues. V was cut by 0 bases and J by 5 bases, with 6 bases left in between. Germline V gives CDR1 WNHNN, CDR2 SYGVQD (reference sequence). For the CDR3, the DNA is TGCGCCAGCAGTGAGTCGCGGAGAGATACGCAGTATTTT. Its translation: CASSESRRDTQYF.

The CDR3 DNA is TGTGCCAGCAGTGAATGGGTAGCGGGAGGGGGCAATGAGCAGTTCTTC. It is translated as CASSEWVAGGGNEQFF. The chain employs TRBV25-1 and TRBJ2-1; 11 positions agree with TRBD2. CDR3 length: 16 amino acids. The ends lost 1 base at V and 6 bases at J; junction bases unmatched: 5. In germline, CDR1 is MGHDK, CDR2 SYGVNS.

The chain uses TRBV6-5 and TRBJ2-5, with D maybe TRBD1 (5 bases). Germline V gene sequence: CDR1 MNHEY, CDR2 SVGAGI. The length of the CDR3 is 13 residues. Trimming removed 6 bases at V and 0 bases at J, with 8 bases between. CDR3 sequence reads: CASSLGHQETQYF. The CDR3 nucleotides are TGTGCCAGCAGCCTGGGGCACCAAGAGACCCAGTACTTC.

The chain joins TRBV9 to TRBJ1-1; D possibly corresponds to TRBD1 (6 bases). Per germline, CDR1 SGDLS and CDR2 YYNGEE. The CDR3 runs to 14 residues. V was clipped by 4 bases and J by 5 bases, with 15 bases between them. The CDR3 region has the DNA TGTGCCAGCAGCCCCGGGGGGGGCCGAACTGAAGCTTTCTTT. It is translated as CASSPGGGRTEAFF.

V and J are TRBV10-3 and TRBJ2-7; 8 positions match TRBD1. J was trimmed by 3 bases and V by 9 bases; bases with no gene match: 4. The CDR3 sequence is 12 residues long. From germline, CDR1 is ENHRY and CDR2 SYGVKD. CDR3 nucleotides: TGTGCCATACGGACAGGGCACTACGAGCAGTACTTC. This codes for CAIRTGHYEQYF.

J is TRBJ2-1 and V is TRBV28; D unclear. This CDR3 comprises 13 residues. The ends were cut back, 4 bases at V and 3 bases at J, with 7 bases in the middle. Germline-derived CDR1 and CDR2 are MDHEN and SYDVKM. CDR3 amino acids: CASSYEDYNEQFF. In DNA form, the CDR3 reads TGTGCCAGCAGTTATGAGGACTACAATGAGCAGTTCTTC.

The CDR3 DNA reads as TGTGCCACCAGCAGAGCTAGCGGGAGGGCCCCACACACGTATACGCAGTATTTT. This codes for CATSRASGRAPHTYTQYF. The genes are TRBV15 and TRBJ2-3; 12 nucleotides agree with TRBD2. The germline CDR1 and CDR2 sequences are LNHNV and YYDKDF (reference sequence). This CDR3 contains 18 residues. The ends lost 1 base at V and 7 bases at J; junction bases unmatched: 12. The variable domain in full, completed from reference TRBV15 and TRBJ2-3, reads DAMVIQNPRYQVTQFGKPVTLSCSQTLNHNVMYWYQQKSSQAPKLLFHYYDKDFNNEADTPDNFQSRRPNTSFCFLDIRSPGLGDTAMYLCATSRASGRAPHTYTQYFGPGTRLTVL.

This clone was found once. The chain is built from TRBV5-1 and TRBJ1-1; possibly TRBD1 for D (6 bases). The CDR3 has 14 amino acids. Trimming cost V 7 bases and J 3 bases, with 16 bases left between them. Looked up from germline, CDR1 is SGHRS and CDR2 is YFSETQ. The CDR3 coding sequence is TGCGCCAGCGCAACAGGGAGTATAGACACTGAAGCTTTCTTT. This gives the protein CASATGSIDTEAFF.

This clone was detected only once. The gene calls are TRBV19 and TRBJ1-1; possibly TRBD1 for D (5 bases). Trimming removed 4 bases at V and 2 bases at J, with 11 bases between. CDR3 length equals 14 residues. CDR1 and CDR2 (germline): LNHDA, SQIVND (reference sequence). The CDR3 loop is CASSTWDGNTEAFF. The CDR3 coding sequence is TGTGCCAGTAGTACCTGGGACGGAAACACTGAAGCTTTCTTT.

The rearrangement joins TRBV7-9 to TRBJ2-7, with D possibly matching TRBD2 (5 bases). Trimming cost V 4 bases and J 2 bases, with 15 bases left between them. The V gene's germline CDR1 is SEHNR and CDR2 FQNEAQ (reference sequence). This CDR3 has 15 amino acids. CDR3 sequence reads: CASSWAGASTYEQYF. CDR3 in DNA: TGTGCCAGCAGCTGGGCTGGCGCTAGCACCTACGAGCAGTACTTC.

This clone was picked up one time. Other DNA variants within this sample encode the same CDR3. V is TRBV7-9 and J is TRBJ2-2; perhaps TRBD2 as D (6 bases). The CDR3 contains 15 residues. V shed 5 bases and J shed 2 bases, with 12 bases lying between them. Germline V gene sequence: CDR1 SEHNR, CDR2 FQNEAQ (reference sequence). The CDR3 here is CASSPPGLNTGELFF. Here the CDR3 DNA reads TGTGCCAGCAGCCCTCCGGGACTCAACACCGGGGAGCTGTTTTTT. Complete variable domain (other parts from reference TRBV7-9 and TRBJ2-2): DTGVSQNPRHKITKRGQNVTFRCDPISEHNRLYWYRQTLGQGPEFLTYFQNEAQLEKSRLLSDRFSAERPKGSFSTLEIQRTEQGDSAMYLCASSPPGLNTGELFFGEGSRLTVL.

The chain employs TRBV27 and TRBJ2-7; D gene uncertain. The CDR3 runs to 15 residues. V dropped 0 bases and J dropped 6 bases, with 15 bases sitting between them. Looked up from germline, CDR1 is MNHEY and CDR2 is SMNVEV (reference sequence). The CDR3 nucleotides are TGTGCCAGCAGTTTATCTATTTGGTTAGGAGCCGAGCAGTACTTC. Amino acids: CASSLSIWLGAEQYF.

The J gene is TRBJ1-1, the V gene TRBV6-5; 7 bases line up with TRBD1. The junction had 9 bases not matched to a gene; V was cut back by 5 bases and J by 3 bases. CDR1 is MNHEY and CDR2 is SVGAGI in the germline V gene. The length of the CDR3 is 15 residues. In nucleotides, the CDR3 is TGTGCCAGCAGTCCGAGACAGGGTTCTGACACTGAAGCTTTCTTT. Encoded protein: CASSPRQGSDTEAFF.

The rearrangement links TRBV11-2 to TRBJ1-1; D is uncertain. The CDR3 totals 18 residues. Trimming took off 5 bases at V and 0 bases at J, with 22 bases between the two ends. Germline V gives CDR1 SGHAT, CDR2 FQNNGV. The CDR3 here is CASSAMGIREYMNTEAFF. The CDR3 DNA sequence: TGTGCCAGCAGCGCGATGGGGATCCGGGAATATATGAACACTGAAGCTTTCTTT. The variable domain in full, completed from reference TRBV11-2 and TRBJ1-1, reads EAGVAQSPRYKIIEKRQSVAFWCNPISGHATLYWYQQILGQGPKLLIQFQNNGVVDDSQLPKDRFSAERLKGVDSTLKIQPAKLEDSAVYLCASSAMGIREYMNTEAFFGQGTRLTVV.

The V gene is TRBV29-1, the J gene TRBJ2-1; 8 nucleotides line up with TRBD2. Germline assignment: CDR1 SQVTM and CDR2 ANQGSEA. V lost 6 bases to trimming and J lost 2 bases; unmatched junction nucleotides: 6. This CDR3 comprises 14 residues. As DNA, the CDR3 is TGCAGCGTACAAGCGGGAGTCGCCTACAATGAGCAGTTCTTC. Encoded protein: CSVQAGVAYNEQFF.

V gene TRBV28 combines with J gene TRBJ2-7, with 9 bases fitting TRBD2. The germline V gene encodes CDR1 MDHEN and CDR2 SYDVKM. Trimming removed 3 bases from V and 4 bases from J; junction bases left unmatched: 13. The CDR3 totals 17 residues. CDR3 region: CASSLLRLAGRQYEQYF. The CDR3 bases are TGTGCCAGCAGTTTGCTCAGGCTAGCGGGAAGACAATACGAGCAGTACTTC. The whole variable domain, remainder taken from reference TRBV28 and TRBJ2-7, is DVKVTQSSRYLVKRTGEKVFLECVQDMDHENMFWYRQDPGLGLRLIYFSYDVKMKEKGDIPEGYSVSREKKERFSLILESASTNQTSMYLCASSLLRLAGRQYEQYFGPGTRLTVT.

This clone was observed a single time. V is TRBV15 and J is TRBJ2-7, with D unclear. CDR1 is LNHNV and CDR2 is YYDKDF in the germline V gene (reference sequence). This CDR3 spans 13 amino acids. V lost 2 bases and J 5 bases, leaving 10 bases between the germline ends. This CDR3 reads CATSRPSGHEQYF. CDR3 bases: TGTGCCACCAGCAGACCATCTGGACACGAGCAGTACTTC.

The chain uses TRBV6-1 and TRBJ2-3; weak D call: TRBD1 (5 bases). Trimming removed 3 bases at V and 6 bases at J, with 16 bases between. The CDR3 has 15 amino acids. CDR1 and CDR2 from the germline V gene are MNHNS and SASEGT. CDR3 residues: CASSDLLRGPDTQYF. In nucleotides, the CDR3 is TGTGCCAGCAGTGACCTACTTAGGGGTCCGGATACGCAGTATTTT.